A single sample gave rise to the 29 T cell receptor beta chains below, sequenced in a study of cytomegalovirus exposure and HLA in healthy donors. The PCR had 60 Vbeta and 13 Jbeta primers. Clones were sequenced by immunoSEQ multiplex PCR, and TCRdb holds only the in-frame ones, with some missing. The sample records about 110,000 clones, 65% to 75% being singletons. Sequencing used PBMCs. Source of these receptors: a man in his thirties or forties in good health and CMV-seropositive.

The CDR3: CASSQEDTHTGELFF. CDR3 nucleotide sequence: TGCGCCAGCAGCCAAGAGGACACACACACCGGGGAGCTGTTTTTT. The chain couples TRBV4-1 to TRBJ2-2; possibly TRBD1 for D (5 bases). The CDR3 runs to 15 residues. The V gene's germline CDR1 is MGHRA and CDR2 YSYEKL. The V and J ends lost 0 bases and 3 bases respectively, with 8 bases between them.

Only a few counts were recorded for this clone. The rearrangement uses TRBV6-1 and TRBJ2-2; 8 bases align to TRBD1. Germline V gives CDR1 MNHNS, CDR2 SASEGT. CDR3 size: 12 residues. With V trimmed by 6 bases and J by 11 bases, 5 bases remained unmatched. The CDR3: CASRDRVVELFF. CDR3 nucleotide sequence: TGTGCCAGCAGGGACAGGGTTGTAGAGCTGTTTTTT.

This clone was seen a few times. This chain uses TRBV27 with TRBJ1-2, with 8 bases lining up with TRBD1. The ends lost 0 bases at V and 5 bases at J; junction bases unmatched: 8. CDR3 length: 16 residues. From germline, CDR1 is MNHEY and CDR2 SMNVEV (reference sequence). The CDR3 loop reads CASSLSGAGGVYGYTF. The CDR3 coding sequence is TGTGCCAGCAGTTTATCTGGGGCAGGGGGCGTGTATGGCTACACCTTC.

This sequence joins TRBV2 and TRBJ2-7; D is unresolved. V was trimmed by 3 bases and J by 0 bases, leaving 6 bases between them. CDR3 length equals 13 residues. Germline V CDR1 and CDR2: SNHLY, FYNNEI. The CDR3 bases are TGTGCCAGCAGTGACCACGGCTCCTACGAGCAGTACTTC. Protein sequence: CASSDHGSYEQYF.

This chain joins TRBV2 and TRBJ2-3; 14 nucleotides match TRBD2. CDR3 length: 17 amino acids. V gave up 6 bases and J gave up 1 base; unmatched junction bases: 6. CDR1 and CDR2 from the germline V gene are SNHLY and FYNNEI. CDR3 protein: CASRRLAGGLGTDTQYF. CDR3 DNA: TGTGCCAGCAGGAGACTAGCGGGGGGGCTTGGCACAGATACGCAGTATTTT.

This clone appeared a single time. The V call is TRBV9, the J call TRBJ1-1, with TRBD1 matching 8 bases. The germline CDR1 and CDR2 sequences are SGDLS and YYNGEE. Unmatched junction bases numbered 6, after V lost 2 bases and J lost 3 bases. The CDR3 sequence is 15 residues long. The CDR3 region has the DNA TGTGCCAGCAGCGTTCGGACAGGGTCAGACACTGAAGCTTTCTTT. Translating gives CASSVRTGSDTEAFF.

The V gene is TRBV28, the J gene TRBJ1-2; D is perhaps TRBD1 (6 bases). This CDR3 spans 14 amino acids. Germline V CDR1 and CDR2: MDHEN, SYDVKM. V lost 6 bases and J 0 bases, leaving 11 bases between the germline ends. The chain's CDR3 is CASSRGGANYGYTF. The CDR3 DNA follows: TGTGCCAGCAGCAGGGGAGGGGCTAACTATGGCTACACCTTC.

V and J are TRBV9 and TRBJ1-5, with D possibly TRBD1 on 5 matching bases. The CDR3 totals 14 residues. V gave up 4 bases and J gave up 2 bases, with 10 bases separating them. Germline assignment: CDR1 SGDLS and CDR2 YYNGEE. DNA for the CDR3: TGTGCCAGCAGCCTCGGGGGAGGCAATCAGCCCCAGCATTTT. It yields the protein CASSLGGGNQPQHF.

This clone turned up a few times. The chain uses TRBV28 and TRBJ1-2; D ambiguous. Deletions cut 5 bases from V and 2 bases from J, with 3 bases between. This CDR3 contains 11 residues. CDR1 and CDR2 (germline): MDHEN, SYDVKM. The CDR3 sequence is CASSENYGYTF. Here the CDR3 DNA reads TGTGCCAGCAGTGAGAACTATGGCTACACCTTC.

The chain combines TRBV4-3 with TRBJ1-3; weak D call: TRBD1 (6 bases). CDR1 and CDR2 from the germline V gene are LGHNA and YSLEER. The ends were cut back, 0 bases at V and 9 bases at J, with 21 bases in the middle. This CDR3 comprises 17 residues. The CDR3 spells CASSQDPGAHRRGTIYF. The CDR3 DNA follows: TGCGCCAGCAGCCAAGACCCAGGGGCCCATCGTAGAGGCACCATATATTTT.

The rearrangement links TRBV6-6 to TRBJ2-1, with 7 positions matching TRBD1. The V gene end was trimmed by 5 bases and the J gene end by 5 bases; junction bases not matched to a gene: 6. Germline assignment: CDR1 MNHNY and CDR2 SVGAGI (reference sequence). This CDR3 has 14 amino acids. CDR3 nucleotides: TGTGCCAGCAGTACTGGGACAGTTAACAATGAGCAGTTCTTC. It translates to CASSTGTVNNEQFF.

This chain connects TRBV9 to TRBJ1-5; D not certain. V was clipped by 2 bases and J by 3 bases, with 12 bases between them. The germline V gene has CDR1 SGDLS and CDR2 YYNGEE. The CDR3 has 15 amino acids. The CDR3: CASSVSGLNNQPQHF. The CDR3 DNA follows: TGTGCCAGCAGCGTTTCAGGATTGAACAATCAGCCCCAGCATTTT.

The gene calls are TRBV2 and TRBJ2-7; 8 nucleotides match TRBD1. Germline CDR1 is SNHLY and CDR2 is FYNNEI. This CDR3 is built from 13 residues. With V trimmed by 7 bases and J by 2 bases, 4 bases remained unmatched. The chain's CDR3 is CASTGQAPYEQYF. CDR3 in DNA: TGTGCCAGCACGGGACAGGCCCCCTACGAGCAGTACTTC.

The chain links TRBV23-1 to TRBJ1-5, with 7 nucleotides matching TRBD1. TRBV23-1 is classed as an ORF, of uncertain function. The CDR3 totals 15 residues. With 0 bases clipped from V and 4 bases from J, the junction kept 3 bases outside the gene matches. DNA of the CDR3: TGCGCCAGCAGTCAATCGTGGGACAGTAATCAGCCCCAGCATTTT. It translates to CASSQSWDSNQPQHF.

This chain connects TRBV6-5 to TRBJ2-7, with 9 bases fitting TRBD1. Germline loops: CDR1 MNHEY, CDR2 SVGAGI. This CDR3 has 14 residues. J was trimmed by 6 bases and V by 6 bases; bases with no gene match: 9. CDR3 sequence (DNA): TGTGCCAGCAGCTCCCTGGGACAGGGTCCCGAGCAGTACTTC. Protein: CASSSLGQGPEQYF.

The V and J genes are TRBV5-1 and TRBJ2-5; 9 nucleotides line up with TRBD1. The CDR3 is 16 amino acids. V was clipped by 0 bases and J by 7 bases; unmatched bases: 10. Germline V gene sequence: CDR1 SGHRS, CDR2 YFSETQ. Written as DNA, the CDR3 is TGCGCCAGCAGCTTGGCCTTAGGGACAGGGCAGGGGACCCAGTACTTC. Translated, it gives CASSLALGTGQGTQYF. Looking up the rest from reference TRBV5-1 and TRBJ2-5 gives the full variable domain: KAGVTQTPRYLIKTRGQQVTLSCSPISGHRSVSWYQQTPGQGLQFLFEYFSETQRNKGNFPGRFSGRQFSNSRSEMNVSTLELGDSALYLCASSLALGTGQGTQYFGPGTRLLVL.

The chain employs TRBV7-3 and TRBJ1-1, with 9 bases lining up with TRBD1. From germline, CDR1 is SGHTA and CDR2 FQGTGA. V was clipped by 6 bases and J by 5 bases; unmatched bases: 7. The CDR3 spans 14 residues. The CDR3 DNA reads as TGTGCCAGCAGACCCGGACAGGGGAGGACTGAAGCTTTCTTT. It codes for CASRPGQGRTEAFF.

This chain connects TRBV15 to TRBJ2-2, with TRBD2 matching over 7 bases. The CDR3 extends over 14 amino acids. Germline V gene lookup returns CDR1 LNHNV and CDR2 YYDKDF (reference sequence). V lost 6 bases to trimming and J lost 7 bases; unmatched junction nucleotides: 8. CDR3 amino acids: CATSTGGRGGELFF. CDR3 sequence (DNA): TGTGCCACCAGTACTGGGGGGAGGGGCGGGGAGCTGTTTTTT.

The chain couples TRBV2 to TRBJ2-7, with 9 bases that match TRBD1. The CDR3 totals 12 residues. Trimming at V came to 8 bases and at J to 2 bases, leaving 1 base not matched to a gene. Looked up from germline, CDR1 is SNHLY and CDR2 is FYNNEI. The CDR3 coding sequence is TGTGCCAGCCGGGACAGGGCCTACGAGCAGTACTTC. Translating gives CASRDRAYEQYF.

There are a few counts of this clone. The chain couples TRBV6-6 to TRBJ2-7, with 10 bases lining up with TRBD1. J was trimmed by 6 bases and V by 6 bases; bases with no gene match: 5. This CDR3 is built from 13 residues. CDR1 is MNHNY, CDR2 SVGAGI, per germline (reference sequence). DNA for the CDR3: TGTGCCAGCAGAGGCGGACAGGGGGGCGAGCAGTACTTC. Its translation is CASRGGQGGEQYF.

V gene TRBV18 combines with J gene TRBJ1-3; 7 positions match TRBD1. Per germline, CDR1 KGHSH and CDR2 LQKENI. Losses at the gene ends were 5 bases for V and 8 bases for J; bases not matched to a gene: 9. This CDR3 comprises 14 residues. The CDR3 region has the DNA TGTGCCAGCTCATCGACAGGGATGGTACACACCATATATTTT. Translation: CASSSTGMVHTIYF.

CDR3 sequence reads: CASRVDSANTGELFF. In DNA form, the CDR3 reads TGTGCCAGCAGAGTCGACAGCGCGAACACCGGGGAGCTGTTTTTT. The chain recombines TRBV2 with TRBJ2-2, with a possible D match to TRBD1 (5 bases). The CDR3 spans 15 residues. CDR1 and CDR2 (germline): SNHLY, FYNNEI. V was cut by 6 bases and J by 0 bases, with 11 bases left in between. Drawing the rest from reference TRBV2 and TRBJ2-2, the complete variable domain is EPEVTQTPSHQVTQMGQEVILRCVPISNHLYFYWYRQILGQKVEFLVSFYNNEISEKSEIFDDQFSVERPDGSNFTLKIRSTKLEDSAMYFCASRVDSANTGELFFGEGSRLTVL.

CDR3 amino acids: CASSQETVYGYTF. The CDR3 DNA reads TGTGCCAGCAGCCAAGAGACAGTCTATGGCTACACCTTC. V and J are TRBV4-2 and TRBJ1-2; tentatively, D is TRBD1 (5 bases). The length of the CDR3 is 13 residues. Trimming took 0 bases from V and 4 from J, leaving 6 bases between them. The germline V gene has CDR1 LGHNA and CDR2 YNFKEQ.

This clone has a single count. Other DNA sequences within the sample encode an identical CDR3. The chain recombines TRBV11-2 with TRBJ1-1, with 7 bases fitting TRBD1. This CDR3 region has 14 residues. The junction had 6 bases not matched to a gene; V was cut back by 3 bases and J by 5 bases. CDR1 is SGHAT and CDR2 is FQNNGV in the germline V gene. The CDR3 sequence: CASSLGQGGTEAFF. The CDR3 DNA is TGTGCCAGCAGCTTGGGGCAGGGGGGAACTGAAGCTTTCTTT.

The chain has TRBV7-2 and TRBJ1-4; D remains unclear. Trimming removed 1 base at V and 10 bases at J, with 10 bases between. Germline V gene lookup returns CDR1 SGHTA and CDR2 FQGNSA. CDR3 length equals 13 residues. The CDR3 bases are TGTGCCAGCAGCTTAGACCTAGGCGCAAAACTGTTTTTT. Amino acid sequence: CASSLDLGAKLFF.

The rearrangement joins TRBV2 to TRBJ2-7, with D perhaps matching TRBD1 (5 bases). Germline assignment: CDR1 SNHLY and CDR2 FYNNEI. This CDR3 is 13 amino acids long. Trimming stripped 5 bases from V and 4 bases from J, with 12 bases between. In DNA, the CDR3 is TGTGCCAGCAGTCGACAGTTCCTTTACGAGCAGTACTTC. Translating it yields CASSRQFLYEQYF.

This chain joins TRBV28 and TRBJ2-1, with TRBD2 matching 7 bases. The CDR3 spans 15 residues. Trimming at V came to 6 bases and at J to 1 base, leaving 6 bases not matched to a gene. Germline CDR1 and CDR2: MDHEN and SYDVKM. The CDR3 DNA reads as TGTGCCAGCAGCCCCGGGGGGTTGTCCTACAATGAGCAGTTCTTC. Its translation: CASSPGGLSYNEQFF.

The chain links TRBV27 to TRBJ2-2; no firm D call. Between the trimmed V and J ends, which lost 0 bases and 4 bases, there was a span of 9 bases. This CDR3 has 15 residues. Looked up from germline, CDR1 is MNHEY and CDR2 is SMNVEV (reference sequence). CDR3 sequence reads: CASSLSPYSTGELFF. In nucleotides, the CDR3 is TGTGCCAGCAGTTTATCCCCCTATAGCACCGGGGAGCTGTTTTTT.

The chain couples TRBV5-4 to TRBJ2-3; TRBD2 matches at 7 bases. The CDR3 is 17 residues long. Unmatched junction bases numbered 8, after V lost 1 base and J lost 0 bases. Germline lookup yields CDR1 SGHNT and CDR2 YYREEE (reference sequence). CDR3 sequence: CASSLYLADFSTDTQYF. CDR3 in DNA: TGTGCCAGCAGCTTGTACCTAGCGGACTTTAGCACAGATACGCAGTATTTT. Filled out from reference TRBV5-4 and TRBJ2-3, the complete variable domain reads ETGVTQSPTHLIKTRGQQVTLRCSSQSGHNTVSWYQQALGQGPQFIFQYYREEENGRGNFPPRFSGLQFPNYSSELNVNALELDDSALYLCASSLYLADFSTDTQYFGPGTRLTVL.